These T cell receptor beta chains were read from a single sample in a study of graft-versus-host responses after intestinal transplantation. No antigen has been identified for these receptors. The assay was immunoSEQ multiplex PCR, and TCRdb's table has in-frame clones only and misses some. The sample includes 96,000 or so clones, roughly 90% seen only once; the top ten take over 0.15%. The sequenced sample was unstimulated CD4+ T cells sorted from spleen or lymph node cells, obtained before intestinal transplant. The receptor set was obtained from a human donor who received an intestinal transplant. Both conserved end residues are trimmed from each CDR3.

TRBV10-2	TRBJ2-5	ASSESTSGETQY
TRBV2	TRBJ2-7	ASRPGSYEQY
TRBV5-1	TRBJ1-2	ASSLSRIRDGYT
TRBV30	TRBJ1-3	AWKSLGGGNTIY
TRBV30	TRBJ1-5	AWSDYSNQPQH
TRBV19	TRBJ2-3	ASSITHSTDTQY
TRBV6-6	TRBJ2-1	ASRRNEPYWF
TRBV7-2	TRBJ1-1	ASSLRRNTEAF
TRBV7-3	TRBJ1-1	ASSAGTGRLGNTEAF
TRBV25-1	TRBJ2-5	ASSDRGQGETQY
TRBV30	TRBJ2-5	AGTSGARGETQY
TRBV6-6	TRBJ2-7	ASSSSGSRSYEQY
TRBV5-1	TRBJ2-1	ASSLASGGSYNEQF
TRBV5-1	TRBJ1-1	ASSLTGMNTEAF
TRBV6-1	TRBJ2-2	ASSEYRGLNTGELF
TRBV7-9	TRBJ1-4	ASSLVGHTNEKLF
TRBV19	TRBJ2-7	ASSQRRSYEQY
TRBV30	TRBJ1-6	AADRVNSPLH
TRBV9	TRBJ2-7	ASSDLAGGPREQY
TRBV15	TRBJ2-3	ATRTGQADTQY
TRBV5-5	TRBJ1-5	ASSLYFGAQPQH
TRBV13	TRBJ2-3	ASSLGRGRTDTQY
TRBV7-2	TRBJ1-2	AIGRPGRDYGYT
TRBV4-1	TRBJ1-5	ASSQAMTREQPQH
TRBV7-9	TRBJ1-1	ASSWGTGGTEAF
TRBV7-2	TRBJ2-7	ASSASGGGGYEQY
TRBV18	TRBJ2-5	ASSQMPGLAGEETQY
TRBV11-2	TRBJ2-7	ASSPLETGTLGQY
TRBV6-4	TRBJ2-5	ASSGRTSGLQETQY
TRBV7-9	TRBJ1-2	ASSPWGADGYT
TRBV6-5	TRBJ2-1	ASLRAYNEQF
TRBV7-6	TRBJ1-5	ASSPGSWTDNQPQH
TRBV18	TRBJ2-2	ASSPGTAGELF
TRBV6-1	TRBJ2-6	ASSVTGTGSSGANVLT
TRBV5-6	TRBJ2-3	ASSFYGGSTDTQY
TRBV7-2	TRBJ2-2	ASSLARGHTGELF
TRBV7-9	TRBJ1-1	ASSLWTGNTEAF
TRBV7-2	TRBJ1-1	ASSLGGRARTEAF
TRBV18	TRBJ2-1	ASSLDRGAYNEQF
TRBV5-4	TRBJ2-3	ASVHFKASGSLQY
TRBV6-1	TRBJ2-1	AGKTRGVDNEQF
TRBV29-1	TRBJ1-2	SVEPRPEGYT
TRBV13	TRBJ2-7	ASSQITGVSYEQY
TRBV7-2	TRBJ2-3	ASSPAGTSGTDTQY
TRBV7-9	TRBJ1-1	ASSRGGRTEAF
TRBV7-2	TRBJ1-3	ASSPDYSGNTIY
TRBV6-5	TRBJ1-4	ASSYRGGNEKLF
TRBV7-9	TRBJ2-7	ASSHSPGLGSEQY
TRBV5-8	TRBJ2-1	ASSLDSYNNEQF
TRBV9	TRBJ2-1	ASSVGTRGYNEQF
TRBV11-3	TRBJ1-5	ASSLDPRQPQH
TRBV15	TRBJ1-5	ATSRENVRGIRNQPQH
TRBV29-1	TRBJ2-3	SVTGPTSTDTQY
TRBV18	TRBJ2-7	ASSPDRGVGEQY
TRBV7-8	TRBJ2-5	ASGPTTGTAMGETQY